This TCR beta chain was captured in a study of blood T cell repertoires in COVID-19. Looking at the study overall: PBMCs, B-cell-depleted T cells, or T cells provided the cDNA or gDNA that made up the material.

CDR1 and CDR2 from the germline V gene are ENHRY and SYGVKD. The CDR3 covers 17 residues. V lost 4 bases, J lost 1 base, and 7 bases stayed unmatched. The authors' processing: Nucleated cell counts were estimated from reference gene primer amplification. Method: immunoSEQ multiplex PCR; TCRdb's copy keeps in-frame clones and lacks some. The V and J calls and clone size are taken from that table; D and trimming were inferred from the DNA. Of 80,000 to 85,000 clones detected, around 88% appear once; the ten largest clones hold 4% to 5.5%. Sequencing was performed on peripheral blood. The receptor's source is a woman older than 75 with acute or convalescent COVID-19. The chain recombines TRBV10-3 with TRBJ2-6; 7 nucleotides match TRBD2. The CDR3 reads CAISGRGKKSGANVLTF. As DNA, the CDR3 is TGTGCCATCAGTGGGCGGGGGAAAAAGTCTGGGGCCAACGTCCTGACTTTC.